This T cell receptor beta chain was recovered during a study of blood T cell repertoires in COVID-19. Study context: PBMCs, B-cell-depleted T cells, or T cells were the source of the cDNA or gDNA that made up the material.

There are 14 residues in the CDR3. Germline CDR1 and CDR2: SGHTA and FQGTGA. The V and J ends lost 5 bases and 2 bases respectively, with 10 bases between them. Some clones are missing from TCRdb's copy, which holds only in-frame ones; the method was immunoSEQ multiplex PCR. The sample lists approximately 40,000 clones, roughly 77% occurring once. Sequenced material: peripheral blood. The clonotype was recovered from an elderly man with active or convalescent COVID-19. The V call is TRBV7-3, the J call TRBJ2-1; TRBD2 is a possible D gene (6 bases). In DNA form, the CDR3 reads TGTGCCAGCAGCGCCGCTAGCGCCTACAATGAGCAGTTCTTC. Its translation: CASSAASAYNEQFF.